This TCR beta chain was observed in a study of CD8 T cells in Susac syndrome. The study's findings and limits: It was acknowledged by the study that relatively few individuals were included in its TCR sequencing and HLA analysis.

Germline V lookup: CDR1 SGHNT, CDR2 YYREEE (reference sequence). The CDR3 runs to 13 residues. V lost 4 bases and J lost 6, with 10 bases in between. To note about this clonotype: What it recognizes is unknown.

Sequencing of TCR beta was carried out in blood CD8+ and CD4+ T cells. RNA amounts of roughly 0.5 to 1 ug underwent reverse transcription with random hexamers. Multiplex PCR with immunoSEQ amplified the TCR beta CDR3 across 54 Vbeta and 13 Jbeta. TCRdb itself ran the immunoSEQ multiplex PCR reads through MiXCR, one entry per CDR3 protein. The repertoire holds 200,000 to 250,000 distinct CDR3 sequences, with roughly 90% as singletons. V usage is TRBV5-4 and J usage is TRBJ2-2, with a possible D match to TRBD2 (5 bases). The sequenced material came from CD8+ T cells from PBMCs. This TCR was sampled from a human donor with multiple sclerosis. The CDR3 DNA sequence: TGTGCCAGCAGCCACGGGCGGGCCGGGGAGCTGTTTTTT. This codes for CASSHGRAGELFF.